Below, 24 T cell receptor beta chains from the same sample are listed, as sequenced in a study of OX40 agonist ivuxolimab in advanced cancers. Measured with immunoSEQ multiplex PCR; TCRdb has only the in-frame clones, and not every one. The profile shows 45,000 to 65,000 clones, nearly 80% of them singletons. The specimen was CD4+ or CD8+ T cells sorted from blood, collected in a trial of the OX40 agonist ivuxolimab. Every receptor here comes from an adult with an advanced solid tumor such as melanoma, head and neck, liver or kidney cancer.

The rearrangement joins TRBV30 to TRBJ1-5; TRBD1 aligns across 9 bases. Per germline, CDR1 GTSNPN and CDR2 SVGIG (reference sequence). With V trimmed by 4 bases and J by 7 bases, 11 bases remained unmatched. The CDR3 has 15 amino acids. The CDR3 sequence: CAWTSPGQGRQPQHF. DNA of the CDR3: TGTGCCTGGACCTCCCCCGGACAGGGGAGGCAGCCCCAGCATTTT.

This CDR3 reads CASRSSERHYNEQFF. In DNA form, the CDR3 reads TGTGCCAGCAGATCAAGCGAGAGACATTACAATGAGCAGTTCTTC. V usage is TRBV28 and J usage is TRBJ2-1, with D uncertain. Per germline, CDR1 MDHEN and CDR2 SYDVKM. V lost 6 bases to trimming and J lost 4 bases, with 16 bases between them. This CDR3 has 15 residues.

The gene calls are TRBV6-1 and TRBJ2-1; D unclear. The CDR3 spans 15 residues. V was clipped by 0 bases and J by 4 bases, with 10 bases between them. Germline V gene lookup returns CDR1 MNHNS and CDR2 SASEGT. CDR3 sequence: CASSEAMGYYNEQFF. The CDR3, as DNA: TGTGCCAGCAGTGAAGCGATGGGGTATTACAATGAGCAGTTCTTC.

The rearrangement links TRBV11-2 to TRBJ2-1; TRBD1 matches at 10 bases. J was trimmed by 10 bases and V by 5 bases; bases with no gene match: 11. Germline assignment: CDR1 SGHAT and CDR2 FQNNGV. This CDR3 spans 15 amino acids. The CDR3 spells CASSAAGQGLGEQFF. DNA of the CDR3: TGTGCCAGCAGCGCGGCGGGACAGGGGCTGGGAGAGCAGTTCTTC.

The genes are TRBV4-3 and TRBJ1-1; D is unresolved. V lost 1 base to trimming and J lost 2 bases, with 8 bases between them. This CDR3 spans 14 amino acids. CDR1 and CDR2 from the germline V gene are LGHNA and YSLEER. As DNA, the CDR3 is TGCGCCAGCAGCCAAGCCTGGACCAACACTGAAGCTTTCTTT. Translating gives CASSQAWTNTEAFF.

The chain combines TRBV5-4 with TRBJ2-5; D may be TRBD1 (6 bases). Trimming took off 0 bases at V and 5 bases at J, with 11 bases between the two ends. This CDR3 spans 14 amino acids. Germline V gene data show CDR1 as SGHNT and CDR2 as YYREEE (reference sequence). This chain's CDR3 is CASSLVGGAETQYF. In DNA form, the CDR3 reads TGTGCCAGCAGCTTGGTTGGGGGCGCGGAGACCCAGTACTTC.

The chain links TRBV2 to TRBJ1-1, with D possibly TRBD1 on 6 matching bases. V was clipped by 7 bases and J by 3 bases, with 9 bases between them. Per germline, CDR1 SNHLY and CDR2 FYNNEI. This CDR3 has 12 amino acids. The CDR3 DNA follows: TGTGCCAGCATACACAGGGACACTGAAGCTTTCTTT. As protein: CASIHRDTEAFF.

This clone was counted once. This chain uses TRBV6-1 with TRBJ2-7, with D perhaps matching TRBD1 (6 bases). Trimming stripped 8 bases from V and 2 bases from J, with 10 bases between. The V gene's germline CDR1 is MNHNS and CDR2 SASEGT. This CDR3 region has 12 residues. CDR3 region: CASQGQTYEQYF. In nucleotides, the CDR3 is TGTGCCAGCCAGGGACAAACCTACGAGCAGTACTTC.

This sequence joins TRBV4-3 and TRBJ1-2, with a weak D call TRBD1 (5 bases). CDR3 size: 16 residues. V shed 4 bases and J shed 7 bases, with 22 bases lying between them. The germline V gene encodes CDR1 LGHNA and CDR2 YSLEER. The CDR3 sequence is CASSPSTGTPGRGYTF. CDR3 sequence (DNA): TGCGCCAGCAGCCCGTCAACCGGGACCCCGGGACGTGGCTACACCTTC.

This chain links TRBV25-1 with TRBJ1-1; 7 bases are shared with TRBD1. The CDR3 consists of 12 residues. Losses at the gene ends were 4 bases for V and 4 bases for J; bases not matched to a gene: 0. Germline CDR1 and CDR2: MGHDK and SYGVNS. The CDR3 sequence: CASSAGGTEAFF. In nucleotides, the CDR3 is TGTGCCAGCAGTGCAGGGGGCACTGAAGCTTTCTTT.

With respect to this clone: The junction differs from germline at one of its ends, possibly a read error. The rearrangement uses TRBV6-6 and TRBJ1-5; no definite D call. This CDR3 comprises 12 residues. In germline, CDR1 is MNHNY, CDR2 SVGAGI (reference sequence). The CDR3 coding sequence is TGTGCCAGCAGTTACTCGGGAGGGCCCCTGAATTTT. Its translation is CASSYSGGPLNF.

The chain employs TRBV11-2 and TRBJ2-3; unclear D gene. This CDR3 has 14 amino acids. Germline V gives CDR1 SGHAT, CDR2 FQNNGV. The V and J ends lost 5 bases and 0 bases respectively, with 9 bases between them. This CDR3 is CASSPMYSTDTQYF. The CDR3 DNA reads TGTGCCAGCAGCCCCATGTATAGCACAGATACGCAGTATTTT.

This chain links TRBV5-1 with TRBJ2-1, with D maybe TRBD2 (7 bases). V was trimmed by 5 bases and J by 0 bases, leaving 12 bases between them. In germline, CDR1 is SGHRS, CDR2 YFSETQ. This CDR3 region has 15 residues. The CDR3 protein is CASSGGGSSYNEQFF. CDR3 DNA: TGCGCCAGCAGTGGGGGCGGGAGCTCCTACAATGAGCAGTTCTTC.

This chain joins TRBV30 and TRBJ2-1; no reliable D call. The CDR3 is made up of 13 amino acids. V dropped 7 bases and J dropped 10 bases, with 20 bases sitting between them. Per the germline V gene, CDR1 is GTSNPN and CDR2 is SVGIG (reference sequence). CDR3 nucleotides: TGTGCCTCGACTGGACCCCGCGGACGGGAGCAGTTCTTC. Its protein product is CASTGPRGREQFF.

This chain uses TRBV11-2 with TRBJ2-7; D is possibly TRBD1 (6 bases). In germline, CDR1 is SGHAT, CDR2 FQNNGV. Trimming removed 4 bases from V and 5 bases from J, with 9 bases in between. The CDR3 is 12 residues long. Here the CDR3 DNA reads TGTGCCAGCAGCTCCACAGGGAACGAGCAGTACTTC. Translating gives CASSSTGNEQYF.

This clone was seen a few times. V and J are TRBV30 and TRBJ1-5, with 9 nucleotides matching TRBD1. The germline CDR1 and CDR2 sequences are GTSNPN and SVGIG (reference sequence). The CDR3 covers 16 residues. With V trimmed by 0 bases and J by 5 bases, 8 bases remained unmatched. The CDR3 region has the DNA TGTGCCTGGAGTGTATTCGGGACAGGGAAAGATCAGCCCCAGCATTTT. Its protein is CAWSVFGTGKDQPQHF.

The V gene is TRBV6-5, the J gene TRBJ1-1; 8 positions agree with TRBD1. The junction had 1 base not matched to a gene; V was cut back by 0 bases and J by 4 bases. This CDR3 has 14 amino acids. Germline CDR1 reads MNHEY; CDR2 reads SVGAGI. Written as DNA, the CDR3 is TGTGCCAGCAGTTACTCCAGGGGGCTCACTGAAGCTTTCTTT. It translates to CASSYSRGLTEAFF.

CDR3 sequence (DNA): TGTGCCAGCTCACCACCAGGGGATAAGACAGGGTTTAACTATGGCTACACCTTC. This sequence encodes CASSPPGDKTGFNYGYTF. The rearrangement joins TRBV18 to TRBJ1-2; 7 bases align to TRBD1. The J segment lost 1 base and the V segment lost 0 bases, leaving 11 bases of the junction unmatched. The CDR3 consists of 18 residues. Germline CDR1 reads KGHSH; CDR2 reads LQKENI.

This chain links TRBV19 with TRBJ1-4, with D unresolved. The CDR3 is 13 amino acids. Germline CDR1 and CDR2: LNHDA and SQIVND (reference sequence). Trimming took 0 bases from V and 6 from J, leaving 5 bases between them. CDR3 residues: CASSIDAHEKLFF. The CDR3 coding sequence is TGTGCCAGTAGTATAGATGCACATGAAAAACTGTTTTTT.

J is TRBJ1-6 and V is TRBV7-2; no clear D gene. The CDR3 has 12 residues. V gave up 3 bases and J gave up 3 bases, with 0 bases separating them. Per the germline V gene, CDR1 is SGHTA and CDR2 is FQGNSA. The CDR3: CASSFYNSPLHF. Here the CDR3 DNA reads TGTGCCAGCAGCTTCTATAATTCACCCCTCCACTTT.

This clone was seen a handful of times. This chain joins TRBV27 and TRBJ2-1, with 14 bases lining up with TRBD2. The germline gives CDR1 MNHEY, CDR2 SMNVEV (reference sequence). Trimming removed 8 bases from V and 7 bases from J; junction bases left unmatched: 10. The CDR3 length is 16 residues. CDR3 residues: CASSRPGLAGANEQFF. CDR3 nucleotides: TGTGCCAGCTCTCGCCCGGGACTAGCGGGAGCAAATGAGCAGTTCTTC.

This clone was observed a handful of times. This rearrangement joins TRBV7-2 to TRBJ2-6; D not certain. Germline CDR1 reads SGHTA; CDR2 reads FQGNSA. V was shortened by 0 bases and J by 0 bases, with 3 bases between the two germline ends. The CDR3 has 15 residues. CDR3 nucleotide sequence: TGTGCCAGCAGCTTAGCGGTCTCTGGGGCCAACGTCCTGACTTTC. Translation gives CASSLAVSGANVLTF.

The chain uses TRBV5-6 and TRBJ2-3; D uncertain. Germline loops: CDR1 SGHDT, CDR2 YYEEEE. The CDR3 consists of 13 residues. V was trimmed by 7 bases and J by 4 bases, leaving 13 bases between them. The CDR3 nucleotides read TGTGCCAGCGCGTATGAGTTCGCAGATACGCAGTATTTT. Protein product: CASAYEFADTQYF.

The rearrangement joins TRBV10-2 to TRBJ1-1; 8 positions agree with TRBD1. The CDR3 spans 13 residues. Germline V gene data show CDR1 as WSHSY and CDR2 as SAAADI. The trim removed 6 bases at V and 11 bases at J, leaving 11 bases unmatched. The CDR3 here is CASRRTGGGSAFF. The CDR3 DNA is TGCGCCAGCAGACGAACAGGGGGGGGTTCGGCTTTCTTT.